This paragraph reports one T cell receptor beta chain. Its antigen is unknown. In germline, CDR1 is SQVTM, CDR2 ANQGSEA. The CDR3 has 11 residues. Trimming at V came to 6 bases and at J to 6 bases, leaving 2 bases not matched to a gene. The data belong to a study of T cells in Graves' hyperthyroidism and ophthalmopathy. Study-wide results and limits: Most clonotypes expanded in thyroid above 0.001 were likewise present in blood.

Amplification of TCR beta CDR3 regions was performed using RNA transcripts as template. Primed by the HTBI set, a first-round RT-PCR was run on the TCR CDR3. Via MiXCR, TCRdb re-called the multiplex PCR reads, giving one row per CDR3 protein. The sample holds around 620,000 distinct CDR3 sequences, roughly 46% seen once. The chain has TRBV29-1 and TRBJ1-1; 9 positions match TRBD1. Material: peripheral blood or thyroid tissue (not recorded which). This clonotype originated in an adult woman with Graves' disease, either hyperthyroidism or ophthalmopathy (not recorded which). CDR3 DNA sequence: TGCAGCGTAGGGACAGGGTCTGAAGCTTTCTTT. Residues: CSVGTGSEAFF.